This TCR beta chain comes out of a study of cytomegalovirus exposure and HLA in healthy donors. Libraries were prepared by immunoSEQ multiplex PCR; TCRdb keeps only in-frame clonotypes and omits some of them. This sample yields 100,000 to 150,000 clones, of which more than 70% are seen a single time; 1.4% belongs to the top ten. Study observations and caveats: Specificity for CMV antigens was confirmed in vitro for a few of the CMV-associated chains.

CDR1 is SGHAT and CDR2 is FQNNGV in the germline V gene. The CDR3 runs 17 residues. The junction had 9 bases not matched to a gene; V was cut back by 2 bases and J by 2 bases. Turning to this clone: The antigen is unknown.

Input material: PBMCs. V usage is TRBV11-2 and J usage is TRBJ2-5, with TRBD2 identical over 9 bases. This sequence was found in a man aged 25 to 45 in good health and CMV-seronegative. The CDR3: CASSLNLGTSLQETQYF. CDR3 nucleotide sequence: TGTGCCAGCAGCTTAAATCTCGGGACTAGCCTACAAGAGACCCAGTACTTC.